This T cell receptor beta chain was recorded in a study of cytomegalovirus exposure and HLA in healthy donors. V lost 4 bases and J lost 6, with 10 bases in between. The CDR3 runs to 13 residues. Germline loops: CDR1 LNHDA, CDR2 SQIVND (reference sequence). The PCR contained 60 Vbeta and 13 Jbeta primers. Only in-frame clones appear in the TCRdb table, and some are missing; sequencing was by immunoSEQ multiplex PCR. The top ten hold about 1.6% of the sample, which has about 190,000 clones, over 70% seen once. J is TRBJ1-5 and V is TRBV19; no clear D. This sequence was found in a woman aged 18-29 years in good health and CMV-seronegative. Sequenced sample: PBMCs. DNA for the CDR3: TGTGCCAGTAGTACAGCCAGCGGTCAGCCCCAGCATTTT. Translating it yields CASSTASGQPQHF.